Detailed here is one TCR beta chain. The data belong to a study of blood T cell repertoires in COVID-19. Study-wide background: COVID-19 samples, acute and convalescent, were from the United States, Italy and Spain. Nucleic acid was either cDNA or gDNA, and it came from T cells, B-cell-depleted T cells, or PBMCs.

Trimming took 6 bases from V and 2 from J, leaving 16 bases between them. The CDR3 contains 16 residues. Germline V lookup: CDR1 SGHVS, CDR2 FQNEAQ. In the study's own analysis: By means of reference gene primer amplification, nucleated cell counts were estimated. Sequenced by immunoSEQ multiplex PCR; TCRdb stores in-frame clones only, minus some. V and J calls and clone size are copied from that table; D and trimming were computed from the DNA. The data show approximately 170,000 clones, over 85% seen once. Sequencing was carried out using peripheral blood. The receptor comes from a man aged 60 to 69 with active or convalescent COVID-19. V and J are TRBV7-8 and TRBJ2-2; D remains ambiguous. The CDR3 loop is CASSQTQAGNTGELFF. CDR3 DNA sequence: TGTGCCAGCAGTCAAACCCAGGCAGGCAACACCGGGGAGCTGTTTTTT.